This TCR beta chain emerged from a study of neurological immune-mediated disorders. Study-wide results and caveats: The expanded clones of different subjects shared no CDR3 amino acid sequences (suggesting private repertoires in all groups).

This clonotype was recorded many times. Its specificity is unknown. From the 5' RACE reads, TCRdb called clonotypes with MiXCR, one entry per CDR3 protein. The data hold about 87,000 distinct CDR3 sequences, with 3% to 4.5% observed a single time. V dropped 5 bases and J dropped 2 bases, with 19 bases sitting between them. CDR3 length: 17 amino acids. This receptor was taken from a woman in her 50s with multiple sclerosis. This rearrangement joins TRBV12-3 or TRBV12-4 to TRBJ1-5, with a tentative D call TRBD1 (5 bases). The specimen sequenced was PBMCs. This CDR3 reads CASSPPGIVGGNQPQHF. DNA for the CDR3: TGTGCCAGCAGTCCCCCGGGTATTGTGGGGGGCAATCAGCCCCAGCATTTT.